The 27 T cell receptor beta chains in this list originate from one sample, sequenced in a study of shared T cell receptors in the human thymus. Data came from immunoSEQ multiplex PCR; TCRdb stores just in-frame clones and leaves some out. Of more than 300,000 clones in the sample, around 95% were seen once. The sample taken for sequencing was thymocytes. The receptor set was obtained from a human donor.

This chain connects TRBV27 to TRBJ2-3; D tentatively fits TRBD1 or TRBD2 (5 bases each). V dropped 3 bases and J dropped 2 bases, with 24 bases sitting between them. CDR3 length: 19 residues. The germline CDR1 and CDR2 sequences are MNHEY and SMNVEV (reference sequence). CDR3 protein: CASSLLRLDREGHTDTQYF. The CDR3, as DNA: TGTGCCAGCAGTTTGTTACGGCTCGACCGCGAGGGGCACACAGATACGCAGTATTTT.

V gene TRBV28 combines with J gene TRBJ2-1; 7 nucleotides match TRBD1. The CDR3 extends over 13 amino acids. Germline trimming cut 8 bases from V and 0 bases from J; bases unmatched to any gene: 1. Germline V CDR1 and CDR2: MDHEN, SYDVKM. CDR3 DNA sequence: TGTGCCAGCCGACAGGGCTCCTACAATGAGCAGTTCTTC. As protein: CASRQGSYNEQFF.

The J gene is TRBJ2-1, the V gene TRBV2, with 7 bases that match TRBD2. Germline CDR1 is SNHLY and CDR2 is FYNNEI. The CDR3 is 14 amino acids. V dropped 4 bases and J dropped 7; count of bases not matched to a gene: 7. The CDR3 DNA sequence: TGTGCCAGCAGTGGAGGCGGGAGAAGAAATGAGCAGTTCTTC. Translating gives CASSGGGRRNEQFF.

The J gene is TRBJ1-1, the V gene TRBV27; D perhaps matches TRBD1 (5 bases). V was trimmed by 0 bases and J by 7 bases, leaving 18 bases between them. This CDR3 has 16 amino acids. Germline assignment: CDR1 MNHEY and CDR2 SMNVEV (reference sequence). CDR3 residues: CASSLSASGLRGEAFF. The CDR3 DNA reads TGTGCCAGCAGTTTATCGGCGTCAGGGTTGAGGGGTGAAGCTTTCTTT.

The chain employs TRBV18 and TRBJ2-1, with TRBD1 matching over 8 bases. The CDR3 spans 15 residues. V shed 3 bases, J shed 4 bases, and the junction held 5 bases outside the gene matches. CDR1 is KGHSH, CDR2 LQKENI, per germline. This chain's CDR3 is CASSPGQGQYNEQFF. DNA of the CDR3: TGTGCCAGCTCACCCGGACAGGGTCAGTACAATGAGCAGTTCTTC.

The chain joins TRBV5-6 to TRBJ2-7; D ambiguous. The V end was cut by 5 bases, the J end by 2 bases, with 17 bases between. Germline CDR1 reads SGHDT; CDR2 reads YYEEEE. There are 15 residues in the CDR3. CDR3 amino acids: CASRAAHLPTYEQYF. The DNA of the CDR3 is TGTGCCAGCAGGGCTGCTCACCTCCCTACCTACGAGCAGTACTTC.

This clone was picked up one time. V is TRBV27 and J is TRBJ2-3; 8 nucleotides agree with TRBD1. V lost 4 bases and J lost 6; bases outside the gene matches: 9. The CDR3 has 15 residues. Germline assignment: CDR1 MNHEY and CDR2 SMNVEV (reference sequence). The CDR3 region has the DNA TGTGCCAGCAGTTGCCGCAGGGGGCGCGGGGATACGCAGTATTTT. It specifies CASSCRRGRGDTQYF.

This clone was picked up one time. The chain is built from TRBV18 and TRBJ2-2, with a tentative D call TRBD1 (6 bases). The germline V gene has CDR1 KGHSH and CDR2 LQKENI. CDR3 length: 15 residues. The V end lost 5 bases, the J end lost 1 base, and 11 bases lay between the germline ends. In nucleotides, the CDR3 is TGTGCCAGCTCAGATGAACAGGGGAACACCGGGGAGCTGTTTTTT. It yields the protein CASSDEQGNTGELFF.

V gene TRBV5-1 combines with J gene TRBJ2-7; D not resolved. With 3 bases removed from V and 7 bases from J, the gap between germline ends came to 11 bases. Per the germline V gene, CDR1 is SGHRS and CDR2 is YFSETQ. The CDR3 consists of 12 residues. CDR3 loop: CASSSNSREQYF. In DNA form, the CDR3 reads TGCGCCAGCAGCTCGAATTCAAGAGAGCAGTACTTC. The whole variable domain, remainder taken from reference TRBV5-1 and TRBJ2-7, is KAGVTQTPRYLIKTRGQQVTLSCSPISGHRSVSWYQQTPGQGLQFLFEYFSETQRNKGNFPGRFSGRQFSNSRSEMNVSTLELGDSALYLCASSSNSREQYFGPGTRLTVT.

The V gene is TRBV27, the J gene TRBJ1-4, with 7 bases matching TRBD1. Trimming took 4 bases from V and 0 from J; bases not matched to a gene: 26. Looked up from germline, CDR1 is MNHEY and CDR2 is SMNVEV (reference sequence). The CDR3 contains 23 residues. This CDR3 is CASSSNPGQKRLSFLATNEKLFF. The CDR3 coding sequence is TGTGCCAGCAGTTCGAATCCGGGACAGAAAAGGCTTTCCTTTCTTGCAACTAATGAAAAACTGTTTTTT.

V is TRBV7-6 and J is TRBJ2-7; 7 bases map to TRBD2. The CDR3 has 18 amino acids. Germline assignment: CDR1 SGHVS and CDR2 FNYEAQ. The trim removed 4 bases at V and 0 bases at J, leaving 15 bases unmatched. The CDR3 DNA reads as TGTGCCAGCAGCTCCGAACCCGGGACTAAATCCCACTCCTACGAGCAGTACTTC. Encoded protein: CASSSEPGTKSHSYEQYF.

This chain connects TRBV4-1 to TRBJ2-1; D is possibly TRBD1 or TRBD2 (6 bases each). V lost 0 bases to trimming and J lost 2 bases, with 17 bases between them. This CDR3 spans 18 amino acids. Germline lookup yields CDR1 MGHRA and CDR2 YSYEKL. This CDR3 reads CASSQERGEVRTYNEQFF. For the CDR3, the DNA is TGCGCCAGCAGCCAAGAGAGGGGGGAGGTCAGGACCTACAATGAGCAGTTCTTC.

V and J are TRBV15 and TRBJ2-2; 10 nucleotides align to TRBD2. The CDR3 is made up of 18 amino acids. After removal of 0 bases from V and 6 bases from J, the junction contained 10 bases not matched to a gene. Germline CDR1 reads LNHNV; CDR2 reads YYDKDF (reference sequence). The CDR3, as DNA: TGTGCCACCAGCAGAGAGGTCCCTAGCGGGAGATGGGCCGGGGAGCTGTTTTTT. Amino acids: CATSREVPSGRWAGELFF.

The rearrangement uses TRBV27 and TRBJ2-7, with TRBD1 matching over 9 bases. In germline, CDR1 is MNHEY, CDR2 SMNVEV (reference sequence). The CDR3 length is 15 residues. After removal of 6 bases from V and 0 bases from J, the junction contained 6 bases not matched to a gene. CDR3 nucleotides: TGTGCCAGCAGGATCTCGGGACAGGGCTCCTACGAGCAGTACTTC. This translates into CASRISGQGSYEQYF.

The rearrangement links TRBV27 to TRBJ2-6; possible D gene TRBD1, 5 bases. The CDR3 loop spans 17 amino acids. Trimming stripped 0 bases from V and 1 base from J, with 10 bases between. Germline-derived CDR1 and CDR2 are MNHEY and SMNVEV (reference sequence). The DNA for the CDR3 is TGTGCCAGCAGTTTATCGCCTCCAGGGTCTGGGGCCAACGTCCTGACTTTC. Translation: CASSLSPPGSGANVLTF.

The rearrangement joins TRBV7-2 to TRBJ2-5; D ambiguous. V shed 5 bases and J shed 7 bases, with 14 bases lying between them. CDR1 is SGHTA, CDR2 FQGNSA, per germline. This CDR3 comprises 13 residues. CDR3 protein: CASSPVLASTQYF. The CDR3 nucleotides are TGTGCCAGCAGCCCCGTTCTCGCCTCGACCCAGTACTTC.

This sequence joins TRBV27 and TRBJ2-7, with 7 bases lining up with TRBD1. Germline CDR1 and CDR2: MNHEY and SMNVEV (reference sequence). The CDR3 is made up of 15 amino acids. The J segment lost 3 bases and the V segment lost 4 bases, leaving 9 bases of the junction unmatched. The DNA of the CDR3 is TGTGCCAGCAGTTCCCCTGGGACAGAGAGCTACGAGCAGTACTTC. Translated: CASSSPGTESYEQYF.

The chain recombines TRBV9 with TRBJ2-5; the match to TRBD2 covers 9 bases. The CDR3 consists of 13 residues. J was trimmed by 2 bases and V by 7 bases; bases with no gene match: 3. Germline CDR1 is SGDLS and CDR2 is YYNGEE. In DNA, the CDR3 is TGTGCCAGCGGCGGGAGGGTTCAAGAGACCCAGTACTTC. Protein product: CASGGRVQETQYF.

This clone was counted between two and nine times. The rearrangement uses TRBV10-1 and TRBJ2-7; TRBD2 is a possible D gene (6 bases). The CDR3 spans 12 residues. Germline V gene lookup returns CDR1 WNHNN and CDR2 SYGVQD (reference sequence). V shed 5 bases and J shed 5 bases, with 10 bases lying between them. This CDR3 reads CASSWRAHEQYF. The CDR3 DNA reads as TGCGCCAGCAGTTGGAGGGCTCACGAGCAGTACTTC.

This chain connects TRBV28 to TRBJ2-7; no reliable D call. The CDR3 is made up of 21 amino acids. Trimming removed 1 base at V and 1 base at J, with 29 bases between. CDR1 is MDHEN, CDR2 SYDVKM, per germline. CDR3 in amino acids: CASSLFNRIRACELGSYEQYF. In DNA, the CDR3 is TGTGCCAGCAGTTTATTCAATCGAATACGAGCTTGCGAGCTAGGGTCCTACGAGCAGTACTTC.

The chain links TRBV4-3 to TRBJ2-4, with a tentative D call TRBD2 (6 bases). There are 17 residues in the CDR3. Between the trimmed V and J ends, which lost 4 bases and 5 bases, there was a span of 21 bases. CDR1 is LGHNA and CDR2 is YSLEER in the germline V gene. The CDR3 DNA follows: TGCGCCAGCAGCCCAAACCAGAGGCTAGCGCGCCAAAACATTCAGTACTTC. It encodes CASSPNQRLARQNIQYF.

This chain uses TRBV13 with TRBJ2-2, with TRBD1 identical over 8 bases. Germline CDR1 is PRHDT and CDR2 is FYEKMQ (reference sequence). The V gene end was trimmed by 0 bases and the J gene end by 7 bases; junction bases not matched to a gene: 10. CDR3 length: 17 amino acids. CDR3 sequence (DNA): TGTGCCAGCAGCTTAGGCTCCGGCAGGGGGCGGATCGGGGAGCTGTTTTTT. It translates to CASSLGSGRGRIGELFF.

This chain links TRBV5-6 with TRBJ2-3, with unresolved D. This CDR3 has 17 residues. The V end was cut by 3 bases, the J end by 3 bases, with 20 bases between. Per the germline V gene, CDR1 is SGHDT and CDR2 is YYEEEE. CDR3 nucleotides: TGTGCCAGCAGCTCGGAGATAGTGGGCAGAGTAACAGATACGCAGTATTTT. It codes for CASSSEIVGRVTDTQYF.

This clone was detected only once. This chain joins TRBV11-1 and TRBJ2-1, with D possibly being TRBD1 (5 bases). This CDR3 spans 14 amino acids. Germline V gene data show CDR1 as SGHAT and CDR2 as FQDESV (reference sequence). V dropped 8 bases and J dropped 6 bases, with 17 bases sitting between them. The CDR3, as DNA: TGTGCCAGCCAGCAAGAACTGGGGCGCAATGAGCAGTTCTTC. It yields the protein CASQQELGRNEQFF.

This sequence joins TRBV25-1 and TRBJ2-1; possibly TRBD1 or TRBD2 for D (5 bases each). Per the germline V gene, CDR1 is MGHDK and CDR2 is SYGVNS. V gave up 2 bases and J gave up 8 bases, with 13 bases separating them. The CDR3 has 14 residues. CDR3 nucleotide sequence: TGTGCCAGCAGTGAAAGGGGACGTGGGGATGAGCAGTTCTTC. This sequence encodes CASSERGRGDEQFF. Drawing the rest from reference TRBV25-1 and TRBJ2-1, the complete variable domain is EADIYQTPRYLVIGTGKKITLECSQTMGHDKMYWYQQDPGMELHLIHYSYGVNSTEKGDLSSESTVSRIRTEHFPLTLESARPSHTSQYLCASSERGRGDEQFFGPGTRLTVL.

Worth noting for this clone: Other DNA sequences in this sample translate to the same CDR3. The chain joins TRBV9 to TRBJ2-2, with D perhaps TRBD2 (6 bases). V was shortened by 0 bases and J by 0 bases, with 6 bases between the two germline ends. This CDR3 is built from 15 residues. CDR1 is SGDLS and CDR2 is YYNGEE in the germline V gene. Written as DNA, the CDR3 is TGTGCCAGCAGCGTAGCGGGAGCGAACACCGGGGAGCTGTTTTTT. It specifies CASSVAGANTGELFF.

This sequence joins TRBV5-1 and TRBJ1-1; TRBD1 matches at 8 bases. V was clipped by 0 bases and J by 3 bases; unmatched bases: 7. CDR1 SGHRS and CDR2 YFSETQ come from the germline V gene. The CDR3 is made up of 16 amino acids. CDR3 sequence reads: CASSLAPAGGDTEAFF. The CDR3 nucleotides are TGCGCCAGCAGCTTGGCCCCGGCAGGGGGCGACACTGAAGCTTTCTTT.